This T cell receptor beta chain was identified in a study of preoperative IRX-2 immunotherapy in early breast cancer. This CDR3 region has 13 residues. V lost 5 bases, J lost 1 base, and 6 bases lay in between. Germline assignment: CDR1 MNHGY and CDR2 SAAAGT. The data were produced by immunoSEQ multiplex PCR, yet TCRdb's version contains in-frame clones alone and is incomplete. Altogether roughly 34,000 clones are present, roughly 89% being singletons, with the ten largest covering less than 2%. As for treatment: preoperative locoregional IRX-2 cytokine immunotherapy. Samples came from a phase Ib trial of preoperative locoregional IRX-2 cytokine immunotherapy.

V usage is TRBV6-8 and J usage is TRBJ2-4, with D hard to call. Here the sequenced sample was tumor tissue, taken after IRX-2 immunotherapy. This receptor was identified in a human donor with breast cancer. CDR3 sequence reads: CASSDTAKNIQYF. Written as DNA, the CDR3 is TGTGCCAGCAGTGACACGGCCAAAAACATTCAGTACTTC.